This T cell receptor (beta chain) was sequenced for a study of cytomegalovirus exposure and HLA in healthy donors. Study results and limitations: There were fewer than 200 TCR beta chains listed as cytomegalovirus-associated.

In this sample, this clone turned up once. Its antigen is not identified. Germline values: CDR1 MNHNY, CDR2 SVGAGI (reference sequence). This CDR3 spans 15 amino acids. The V end lost 11 bases, the J end lost 3 bases, and 20 bases lay between the germline ends. The validation cohort, a group of around 130 subjects, included the donors and was separate from the roughly 670-subject first cohort. Assay: immunoSEQ multiplex PCR; the TCRdb copy retains only in-frame clones and omits some. Of approximately 300,000 clones listed, around 86% are singletons. The sample was PBMCs. This clonotype originated in a woman between 18 and 30 years old in good health and CMV-seronegative. V is TRBV6-6 and J is TRBJ1-5, with D perhaps matching TRBD1 (6 bases). The CDR3 reads CACGGQPDSNQPQHF. Here the CDR3 DNA reads TGTGCCTGCGGCGGACAGCCGGATTCCAATCAGCCCCAGCATTTT.